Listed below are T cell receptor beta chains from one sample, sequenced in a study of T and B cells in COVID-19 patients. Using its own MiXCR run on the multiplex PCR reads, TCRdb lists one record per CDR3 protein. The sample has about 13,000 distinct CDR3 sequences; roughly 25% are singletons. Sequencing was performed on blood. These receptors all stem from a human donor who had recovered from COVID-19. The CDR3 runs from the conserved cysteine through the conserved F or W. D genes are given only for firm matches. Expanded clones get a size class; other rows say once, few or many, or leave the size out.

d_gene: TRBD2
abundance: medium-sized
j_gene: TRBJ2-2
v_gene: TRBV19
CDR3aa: CASSARPGGRITGELFF
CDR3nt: TGTGCCAGTAGTGCTCGCCCGGGGGGGCGAATTACCGGGGAGCTGTTTTTT

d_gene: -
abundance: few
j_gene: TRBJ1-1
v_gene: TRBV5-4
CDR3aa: CASSLGGSLGTEAFF
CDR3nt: TGTGCCAGCAGCTTGGGGGGCAGCTTGGGCACTGAAGCTTTCTTT

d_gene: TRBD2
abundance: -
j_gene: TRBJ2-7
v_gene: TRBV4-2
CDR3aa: CASSQDLLAGGYEQYF
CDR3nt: TGTGCCAGCAGCCAAGATCTACTAGCGGGGGGATACGAGCAGTACTTC

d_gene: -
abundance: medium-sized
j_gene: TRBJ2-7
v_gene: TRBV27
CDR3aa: CASSTAGHSYEQYF
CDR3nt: TGTGCCAGCAGTACAGCGGGACACTCCTACGAGCAGTACTTC

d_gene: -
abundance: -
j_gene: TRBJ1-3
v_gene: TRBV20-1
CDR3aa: CSARLSNTIYF
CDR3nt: TGCAGTGCTAGACTATCGAACACCATATATTTT

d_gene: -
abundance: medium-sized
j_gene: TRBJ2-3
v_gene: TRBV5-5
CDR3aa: CASSLASTDTQYF
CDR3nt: TGTGCCAGCAGCCTAGCGTCCACAGATACGCAGTATTTT

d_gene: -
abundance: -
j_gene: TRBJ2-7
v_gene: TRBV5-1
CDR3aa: CASSLETVWNEQYF
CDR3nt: TGCGCCAGCAGCTTGGAGACTGTCTGGAACGAGCAGTACTTC

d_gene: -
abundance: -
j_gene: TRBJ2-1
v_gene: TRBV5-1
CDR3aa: CASSLSFEQFF
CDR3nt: TGCGCCAGCAGCTTGAGTTTTGAGCAGTTCTTC

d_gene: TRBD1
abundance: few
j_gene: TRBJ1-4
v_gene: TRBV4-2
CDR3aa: CASSQQGQGANEKLFF
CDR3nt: TGTGCCAGCAGCCAACAAGGACAGGGGGCTAATGAAAAACTGTTTTTT

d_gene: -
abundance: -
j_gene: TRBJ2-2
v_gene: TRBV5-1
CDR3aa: CASSLLPGTGELFF
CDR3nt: TGCGCCAGCAGCTTGTTACCTGGGACCGGGGAGCTGTTTTTT

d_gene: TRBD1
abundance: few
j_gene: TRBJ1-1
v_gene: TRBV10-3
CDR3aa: CAISLRGAENTEAFF
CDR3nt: TGTGCCATCAGTCTCAGGGGGGCTGAGAACACTGAAGCTTTCTTT

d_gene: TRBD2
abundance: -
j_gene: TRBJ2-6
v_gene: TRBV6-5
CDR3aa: CASSSLAGGDVSGANVLTF
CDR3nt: TGTGCCAGCAGTTCCCTCGCGGGGGGGGATGTCTCTGGGGCCAACGTCCTGACTTTC

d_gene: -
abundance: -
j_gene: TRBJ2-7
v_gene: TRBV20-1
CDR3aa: CSARKGGGYSYEQYF
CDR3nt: TGCAGTGCTAGAAAGGGGGGGGGATACTCCTACGAGCAGTACTTC

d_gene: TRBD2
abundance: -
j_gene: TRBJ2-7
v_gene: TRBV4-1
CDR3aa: CASSLGLAYEQYF
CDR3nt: TGCGCCAGCAGCCTAGGACTAGCCTACGAGCAGTACTTC

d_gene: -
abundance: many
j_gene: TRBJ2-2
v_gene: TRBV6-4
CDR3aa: CASSPLNTGELFF
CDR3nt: TGTGCCAGCTCCCCCCTGAACACCGGGGAGCTGTTTTTT

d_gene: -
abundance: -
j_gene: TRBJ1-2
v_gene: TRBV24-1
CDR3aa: CATQGPVGYGYTF
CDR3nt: TGTGCCACCCAGGGGCCAGTCGGCTATGGCTACACCTTC

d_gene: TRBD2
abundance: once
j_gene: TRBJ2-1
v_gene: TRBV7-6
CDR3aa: CASSPKAGSSYNEQFF
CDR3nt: TGTGCCAGCAGCCCAAAAGCGGGGAGCTCCTACAATGAGCAGTTCTTC

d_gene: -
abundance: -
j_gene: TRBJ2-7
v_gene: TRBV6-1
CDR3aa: CATQNNGGYEQYF
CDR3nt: TGTGCCACCCAAAATAATGGAGGCTACGAGCAGTACTTC

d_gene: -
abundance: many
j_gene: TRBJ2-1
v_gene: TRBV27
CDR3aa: CASSLGWGRSSYNEQFF
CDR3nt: TGTGCCAGCAGTTTAGGTTGGGGCAGGAGCTCCTACAATGAGCAGTTCTTC

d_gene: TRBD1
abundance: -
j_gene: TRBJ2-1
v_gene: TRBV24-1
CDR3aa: CATSGTGTGLANEQFF
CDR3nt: TGTGCCACCAGTGGTACCGGGACAGGGTTGGCCAATGAGCAGTTCTTC

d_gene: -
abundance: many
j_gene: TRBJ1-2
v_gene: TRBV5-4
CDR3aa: CASSSLRHPWTF
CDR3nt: TGTGCCAGCAGCTCGCTACGACACCCATGGACCTTC

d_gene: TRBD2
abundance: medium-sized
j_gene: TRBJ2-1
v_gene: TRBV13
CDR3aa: CASSLEVAGGHEQFF
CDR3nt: TGTGCCAGCAGCTTAGAGGTAGCGGGAGGACATGAGCAGTTCTTC

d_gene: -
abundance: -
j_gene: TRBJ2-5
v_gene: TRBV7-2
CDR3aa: CASSLALQGGAETQYF
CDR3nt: TGTGCCAGCAGCTTAGCGCTCCAGGGTGGGGCGGAGACCCAGTACTTC

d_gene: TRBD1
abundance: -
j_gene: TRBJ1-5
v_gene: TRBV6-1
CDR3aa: CASTGTENQPQHF
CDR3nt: TGTGCCAGCACAGGGACAGAGAATCAGCCCCAGCATTTT

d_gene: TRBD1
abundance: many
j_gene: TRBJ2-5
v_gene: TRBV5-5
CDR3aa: CASSPGTALEETQYF
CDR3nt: TGTGCCAGCAGCCCAGGGACAGCCCTAGAGGAGACCCAGTACTTC

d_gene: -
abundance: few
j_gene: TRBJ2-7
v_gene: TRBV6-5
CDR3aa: CASTLGGSSYEQYF
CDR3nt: TGTGCCAGCACACTAGGGGGGAGCTCCTACGAGCAGTACTTC

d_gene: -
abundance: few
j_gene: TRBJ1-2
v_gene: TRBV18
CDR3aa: CASSPGGRLDYGYTF
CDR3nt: TGTGCCAGCTCACCAGGGGGGCGCTTGGACTATGGCTACACCTTC

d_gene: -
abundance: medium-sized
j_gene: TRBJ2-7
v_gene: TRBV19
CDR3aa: CASSMGGQTGYEQYF
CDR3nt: TGTGCCAGTAGTATGGGTGGCCAAACGGGCTACGAGCAGTACTTC

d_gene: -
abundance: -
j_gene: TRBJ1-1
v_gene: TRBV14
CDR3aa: CASRKQDKIEAFF
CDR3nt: TGTGCCAGCAGAAAACAGGATAAGATTGAAGCTTTCTTT